This T cell receptor beta chain emerged from a study of blood T cell repertoires in COVID-19 (dated by TCRdb to 2018 to 2020). Study-level background: Samples from collaborators originated in the United States, Italy and Spain and spanned both the acute and convalescent phases of COVID-19. The prospective study material was composed of cDNA or gDNA derived from T cells, B-cell-depleted T cells, or PBMCs. The dataset comprised deeply sampled blood TCRbeta repertoires from subjects exposed to, actively infected with, or recovered from COVID-19. A freely available public database, intended as a resource for researchers studying the immune response to SARS-CoV-2, is where the repertoires were released. Samples came from the ongoing ImmuneRACE study (first 160 participants) plus 1,254 subjects from 6 global collaborators. Sample metadata almost always included a de-identified subject ID, COVID-19 status, age in years and sex. HLA class I and class II types, where available, came from metadata supplied by the sample provider rather than from assay-based typing. The paper as a whole reports these results and caveats: How much clinical and demographic metadata was included differed by source and by participant, and the metadata was provided uncurated.

The immunoSEQ Assay, a bias-controlled multiplex PCR, was used to amplify TCRbeta CDR3 regions from genomic DNA. The source study handled its data this way. Within the assay, amplification of reference gene primers was used to estimate how many nucleated cells each sample contained. To quantify the absolute abundance of each unique TCRbeta CDR3 rearrangement, sequence reads were collapsed and filtered. Productive Simpson clonality was computed per sample as the square root of Simpson's diversity index over productive rearrangements. The table comes from immuneACCESS by way of TCRdb, which keeps in-frame sequences with V and J called. Part of the clones is missing from these tables; in studies checked, under half for an unresolved V gene and the rest for unknown reasons. From that table come the V and J calls and clone size; the DNA was used to work out D and trimming. For this sample there are more than 150,000 clones; 75% to 80% appear just once. Clones ranked in the top ten supply 26% of the sample.

Whole blood was collected in K2EDTA tubes by collaborating institutions according to the institutions' own protocols. For TCRbeta analysis, collaborators shipped samples in one of three forms: frozen whole blood, isolated PBMCs, or DNA extracted from either of those sample types. This clone was counted many times. Its antigen is currently not known. No base quality values were provided; no much bigger clone lies one nucleotide off. Relative to germline, V is missing 7 bases and J is missing 4 bases, with 8 bases of the junction outside any gene match. Reading the germline V gene gives CDR1 SGHRS and CDR2 YFSETQ. The CDR3, cysteine through phenylalanine, is 14 amino acids long. Only CDR3 DNA remains: 42 bases, in frame from the first base.

The V and J segments used are TRBV5-1 and TRBJ2-1; TRBD1 lines up with 7 middle nucleotides. The specimen sequenced was peripheral blood. The TCR comes from a woman aged 70-85 years with acute or convalescent COVID-19. The DNA sequence is TGCGCCAGCGAAACCGGACAGGCTTACAATGAGCAGTTCTTC. This sequence encodes CASETGQAYNEQFF.